This T cell receptor beta chain stems from a study of early T cells in non-severe SARS-CoV-2 infection (dated by TCRdb to 2020 to 2022). As for the study more broadly: Because TCR sequencing relied on bulk RNA taken from unsorted whole blood, pairing of alpha and beta chains was not possible.

CDR3 length: 12 amino acids, cysteine to phenylalanine. Solely the CDR3 DNA is kept, with 36 bases framed from the first base. CDR1 and CDR2, per the germline V gene (reference sequence), are LGHDT and YNNKEL. Between the V and J ends, shortened by 2 bases and 6 bases respectively, the junction contains 8 bases. This was a case-control study nested in a cohort of healthcare workers in London, UK, who had nasopharyngeal swab PCR tests and blood samples taken every week. Between 23 and 31 March 2020, the week of the UK lockdown, healthcare workers were enrolled and then followed up weekly for as long as 16 weeks. On this clonotype itself: What this receptor recognizes is not known. No much larger clonotype is one base removed from it; base qualities were not supplied.

Receptors were amplified or captured by 5' RACE. TCRdb shows the sequencer as NextSeq 500. In the TCR library protocol, unique molecular identifiers were attached to individual cDNA molecules to correct for PCR bias and sequencing error. Sequencing covered both TCR alpha and beta chains, and within each sample the abundances of alpha and beta sequences were tightly co-correlated. The study's own analysis went as follows. V gene, J gene and CDR3 annotation of TCR sequences was performed with Decombinator V4. TCRs were defined as expanded if a significant change between any two time points was detected under a Poisson model with p below 0.0001. TCR abundances were normalised to the total number of TCRs sequenced per sample and were expressed as counts per million. MAIT TCRs were defined by TRAV1-2 paired with TRAJ12, TRAJ20 or TRAJ33, and iNKT TCRs by TRAV10 paired with TRAJ18. VDJdb, accessed 1 November 2021, was searched for CMV, EBV and SARS-CoV-2 annotated TCRs, excluding TCRs annotated for multiple antigens. TCRdb redid the processing of the public reads, applying fastp at Q25 and MiXCR, and retained in-frame beta chains. Each CDR3 protein appears once, grouped with its most common genes and DNA. Clone size and V and J calls follow TCRdb, not the original study. This sample holds just under 90,000 distinct CDR3 sequences; 13% to 15% were observed only once. The top ten clones comprise 6.5% to 8.5% of the sample.

Results and caveats for the whole study, not just this receptor: VDJdb matching was skewed toward anti-spike CD8 responses and likely underestimated virus-specific expansions by missing private and CD4 specificities.

The receptor chain draws on TRBV3-1 and TRBJ2-7, with the D gene call left open. This sequence was found in an adult who was a healthcare worker with PCR-confirmed SARS-CoV-2 infection or an uninfected control (not recorded which). Specimen: whole blood. Read as DNA, the sequence is TGTGCCAGCAGCCAATCTCCCCTCGAGCAGTACTTC. Its protein reads: CASSQSPLEQYF.